This TCR beta chain was captured in a study of CXCR3-negative and CXCR3-positive naive CD8 T cells. The study's findings and limits: CD5 surface expression was similar among naive subsets, and TCR strength was estimated by inference from TRB CDR3 properties. CXCR3-positive naive cells had TRB CDR3s that were more hydrophobic than CXCR3-negative naive cells had. Naive CXCR3-positive and CXCR3-negative cells shared TRBV-TRBJ usage; memory cells diverged.

CDR1 is MNHEY, CDR2 SMNVEV, per germline (reference sequence). CDR3 length: 14 residues. UMI-tagged TRB cDNA libraries were built via 5' RACE. TCRdb re-analyzed the 5' RACE reads; it lists each CDR3 protein once, without DNA. The data include 100,000 or so distinct CDR3 sequences; the top ten clones carry approximately 0.4%. Note on this clonotype: Its target is not known.

This clonotype originated in a human donor in good health. Some clones in this sample may be carry-over from other donors' samples. J is TRBJ2-7 and V is TRBV27; TCRdb indicates TRBD1, and absent DNA this call remains unverified. The sample taken for sequencing was naive CXCR3+ CD8+ T cells from blood. Stated subset: CD45RO-CCR7+CD27+CD95- naive CD8+ T cells expressing CXCR3 (TNR3+). CDR3 residues: CASSFGGGRKEQYF.